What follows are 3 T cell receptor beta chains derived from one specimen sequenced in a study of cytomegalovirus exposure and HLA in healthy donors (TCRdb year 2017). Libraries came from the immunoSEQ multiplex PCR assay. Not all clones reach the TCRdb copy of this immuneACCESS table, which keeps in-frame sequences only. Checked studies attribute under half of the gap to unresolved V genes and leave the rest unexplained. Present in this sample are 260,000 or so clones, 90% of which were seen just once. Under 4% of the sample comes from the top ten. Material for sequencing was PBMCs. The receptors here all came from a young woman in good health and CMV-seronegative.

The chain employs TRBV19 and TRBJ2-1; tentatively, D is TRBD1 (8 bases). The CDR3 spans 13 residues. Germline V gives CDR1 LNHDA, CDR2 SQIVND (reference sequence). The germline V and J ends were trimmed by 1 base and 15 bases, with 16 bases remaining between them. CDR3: CASSIGGQAGVFF. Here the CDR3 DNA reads TGTGCCAGTAGTATAGGGGGACAGGCGGGGGTGTTCTTC. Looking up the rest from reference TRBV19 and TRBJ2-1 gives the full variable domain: DGGITQSPKYLFRKEGQNVTLSCEQNLNHDAMYWYRQDPGQGLRLIYYSQIVNDFQKGDIAEGYSVSREKKESFPLTVTSAQKNPTAFYLCASSIGGQAGVFFGPGTRLTVL.

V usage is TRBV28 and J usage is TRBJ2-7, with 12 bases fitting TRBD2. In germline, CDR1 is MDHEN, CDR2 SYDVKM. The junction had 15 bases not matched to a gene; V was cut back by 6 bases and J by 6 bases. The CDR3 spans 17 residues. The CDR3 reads CASSSHSGLAGHGEQYF. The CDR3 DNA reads TGTGCCAGCAGCAGCCATTCCGGACTAGCGGGACACGGCGAGCAGTACTTC.

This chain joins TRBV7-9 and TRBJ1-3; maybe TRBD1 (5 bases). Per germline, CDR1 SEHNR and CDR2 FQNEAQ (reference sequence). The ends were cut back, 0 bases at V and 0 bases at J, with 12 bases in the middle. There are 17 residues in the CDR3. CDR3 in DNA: TGTGCCAGCAGCTTAGCGCTAGGGGACCCCTCTGGAAACACCATATATTTT. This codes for CASSLALGDPSGNTIYF.